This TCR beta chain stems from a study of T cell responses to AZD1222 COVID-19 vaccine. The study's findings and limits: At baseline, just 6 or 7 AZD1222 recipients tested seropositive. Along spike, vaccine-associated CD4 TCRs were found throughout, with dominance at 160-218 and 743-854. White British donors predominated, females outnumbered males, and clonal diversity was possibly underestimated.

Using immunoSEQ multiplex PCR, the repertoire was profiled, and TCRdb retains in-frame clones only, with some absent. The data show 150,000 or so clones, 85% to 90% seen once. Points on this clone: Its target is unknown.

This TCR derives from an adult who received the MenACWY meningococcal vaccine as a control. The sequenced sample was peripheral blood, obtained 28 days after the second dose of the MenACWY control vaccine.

As DNA, the CDR3 is TGCAGTGCTAGATCCGGACGGACTAAGTACTTC. It yields the protein CSARSGRTKYF. The V call is TRBV20-1, the J call TRBJ2-7; D may be TRBD2 (6 bases). Per germline, CDR1 DFQATT and CDR2 SNEGSKA (reference sequence). V shed 2 bases and J shed 11 bases, with 13 bases lying between them. The length of the CDR3 is 11 residues.